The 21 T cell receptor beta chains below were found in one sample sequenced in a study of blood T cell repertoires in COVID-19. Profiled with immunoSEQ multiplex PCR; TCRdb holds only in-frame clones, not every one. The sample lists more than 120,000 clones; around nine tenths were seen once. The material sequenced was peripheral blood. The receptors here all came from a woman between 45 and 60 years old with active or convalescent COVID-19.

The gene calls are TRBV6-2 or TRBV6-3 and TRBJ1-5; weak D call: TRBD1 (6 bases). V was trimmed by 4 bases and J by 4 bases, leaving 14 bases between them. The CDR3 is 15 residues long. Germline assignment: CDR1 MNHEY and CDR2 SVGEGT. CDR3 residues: CASSFGGPPNQPQHF. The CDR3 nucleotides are TGTGCCAGCAGTTTCGGGGGGCCACCTAATCAGCCCCAGCATTTT.

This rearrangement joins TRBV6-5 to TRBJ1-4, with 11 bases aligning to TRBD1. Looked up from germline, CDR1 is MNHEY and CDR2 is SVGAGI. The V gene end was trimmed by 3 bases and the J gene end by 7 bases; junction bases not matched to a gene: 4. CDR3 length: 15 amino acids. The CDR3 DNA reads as TGTGCCAGCAGTTATTCCGGGACAGGGGGTGAAAAACTGTTTTTT. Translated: CASSYSGTGGEKLFF.

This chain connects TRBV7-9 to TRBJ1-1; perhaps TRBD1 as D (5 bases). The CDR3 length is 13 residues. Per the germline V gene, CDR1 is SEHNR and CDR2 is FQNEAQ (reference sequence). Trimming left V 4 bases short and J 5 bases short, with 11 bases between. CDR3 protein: CASSSGGGTEAFF. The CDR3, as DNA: TGTGCCAGCAGCTCTGGTGGGGGGACTGAAGCTTTCTTT.

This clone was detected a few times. CDR3 loop: CASSLVGAYGANVLTF. The CDR3 nucleotides are TGTGCCAGCAGCTTAGTGGGGGCTTATGGGGCCAACGTCCTGACTTTC. J is TRBJ2-6 and V is TRBV7-2, with a tentative D call TRBD1 (6 bases). V was pared by 1 base and J by 3 bases, with 10 bases between. Per germline, CDR1 SGHTA and CDR2 FQGNSA. This CDR3 is built from 16 residues.

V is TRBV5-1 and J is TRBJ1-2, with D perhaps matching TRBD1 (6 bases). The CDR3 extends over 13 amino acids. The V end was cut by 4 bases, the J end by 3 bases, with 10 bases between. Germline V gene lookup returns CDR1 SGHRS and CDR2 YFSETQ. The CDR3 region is CASSTRQDYGYTF. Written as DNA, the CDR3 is TGCGCCAGCAGCACAAGACAGGACTATGGCTACACCTTC.

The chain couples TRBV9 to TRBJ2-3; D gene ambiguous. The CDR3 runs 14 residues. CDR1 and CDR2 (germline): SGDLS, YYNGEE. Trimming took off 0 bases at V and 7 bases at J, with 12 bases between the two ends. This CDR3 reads CASSVEAKRYTQYF. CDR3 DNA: TGTGCCAGCAGCGTAGAGGCTAAGAGGTATACGCAGTATTTT.

CDR3 loop: CASSYSGGHYEQYF. The DNA for the CDR3 is TGTGCCAGCAGTTACTCTGGTGGGCACTACGAGCAGTACTTC. The chain employs TRBV6-5 and TRBJ2-7; D call uncertain. Trimming left V 0 bases short and J 3 bases short, with 9 bases between. Germline-derived CDR1 and CDR2 are MNHEY and SVGAGI. This CDR3 has 14 amino acids.

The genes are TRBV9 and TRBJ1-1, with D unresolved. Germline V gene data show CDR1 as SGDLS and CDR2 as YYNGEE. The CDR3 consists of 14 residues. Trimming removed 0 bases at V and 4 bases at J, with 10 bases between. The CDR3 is CASSVGEGFTEAFF. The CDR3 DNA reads TGTGCCAGCAGCGTAGGCGAGGGTTTCACTGAAGCTTTCTTT.

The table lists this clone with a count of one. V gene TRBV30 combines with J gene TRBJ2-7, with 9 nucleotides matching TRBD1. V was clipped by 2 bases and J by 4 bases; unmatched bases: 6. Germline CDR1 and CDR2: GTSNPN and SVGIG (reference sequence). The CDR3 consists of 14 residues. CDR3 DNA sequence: TGTGCCTGGAGTCCGGGACAGGGTTGGTACGAGCAGTACTTC. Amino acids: CAWSPGQGWYEQYF. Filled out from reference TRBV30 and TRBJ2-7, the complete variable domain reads SQTIHQWPATLVQPVGSPLSLECTVEGTSNPNLYWYRQAAGRGLQLLFYSVGIGQISSEVPQNLSASRPQDRQFILSSKKLLLSDSGFYLCAWSPGQGWYEQYFGPGTRLTVT.

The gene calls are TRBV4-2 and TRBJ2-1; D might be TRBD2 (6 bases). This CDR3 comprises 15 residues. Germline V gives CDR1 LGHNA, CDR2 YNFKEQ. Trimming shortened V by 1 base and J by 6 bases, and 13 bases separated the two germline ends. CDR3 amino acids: CASSQVSGAPNEQFF. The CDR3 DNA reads TGTGCCAGCAGCCAAGTTAGCGGAGCCCCCAATGAGCAGTTCTTC.

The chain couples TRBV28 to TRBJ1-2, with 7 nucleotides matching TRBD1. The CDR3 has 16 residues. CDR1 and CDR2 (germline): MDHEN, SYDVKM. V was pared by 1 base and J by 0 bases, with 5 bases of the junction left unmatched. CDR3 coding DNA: TGTGCCAGCAGTTTATCCCGGGACAGAACTAACTATGGCTACACCTTC. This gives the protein CASSLSRDRTNYGYTF.

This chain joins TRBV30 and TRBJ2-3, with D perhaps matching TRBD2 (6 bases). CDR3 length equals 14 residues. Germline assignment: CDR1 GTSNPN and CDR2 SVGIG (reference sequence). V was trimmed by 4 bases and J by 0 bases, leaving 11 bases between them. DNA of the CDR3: TGTGCCTGGACCCGGGACTCGAGCACAGATACGCAGTATTTT. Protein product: CAWTRDSSTDTQYF.

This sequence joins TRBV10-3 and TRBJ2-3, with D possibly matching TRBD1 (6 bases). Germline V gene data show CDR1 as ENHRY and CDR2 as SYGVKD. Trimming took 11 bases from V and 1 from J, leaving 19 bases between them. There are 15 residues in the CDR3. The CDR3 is CALSQFSGGTDTQYF. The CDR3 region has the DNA TGTGCCCTCTCGCAGTTCTCAGGGGGCACAGATACGCAGTATTTT.

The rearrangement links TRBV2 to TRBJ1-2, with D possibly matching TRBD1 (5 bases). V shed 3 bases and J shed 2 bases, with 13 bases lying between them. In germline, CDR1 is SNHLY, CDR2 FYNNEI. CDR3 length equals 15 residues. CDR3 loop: CASSDPSAGNYGYTF. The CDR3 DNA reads TGTGCCAGCAGTGACCCATCGGCAGGGAACTATGGCTACACCTTC.

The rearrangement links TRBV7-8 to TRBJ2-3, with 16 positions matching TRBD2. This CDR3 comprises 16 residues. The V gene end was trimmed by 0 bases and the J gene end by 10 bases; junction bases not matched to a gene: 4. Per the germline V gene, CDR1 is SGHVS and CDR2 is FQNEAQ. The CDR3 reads CASSLAGTSGGAPQYF. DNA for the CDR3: TGTGCCAGCAGCTTAGCCGGGACTAGCGGGGGGGCTCCGCAGTATTTT.

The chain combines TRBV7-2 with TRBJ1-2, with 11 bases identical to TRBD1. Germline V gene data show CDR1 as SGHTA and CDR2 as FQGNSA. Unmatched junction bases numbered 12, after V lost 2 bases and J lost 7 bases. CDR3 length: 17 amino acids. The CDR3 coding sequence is TGTGCCAGCAGCTTAAGGACAGGGGGCTCTCCCGCGGGTGGCTACACCTTC. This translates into CASSLRTGGSPAGGYTF. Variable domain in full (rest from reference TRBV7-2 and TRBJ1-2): GAGVSQSPSNKVTEKGKDVELRCDPISGHTALYWYRQSLGQGLEFLIYFQGNSAPDKSGLPSDRFSAERTGGSVSTLTIQRTQQEDSAVYLCASSLRTGGSPAGGYTFGSGTRLTVV.

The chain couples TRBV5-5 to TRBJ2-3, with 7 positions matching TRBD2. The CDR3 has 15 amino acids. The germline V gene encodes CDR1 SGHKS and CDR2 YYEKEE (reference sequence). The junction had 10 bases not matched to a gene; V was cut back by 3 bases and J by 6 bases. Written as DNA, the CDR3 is TGTGCCAGCAGCTGGAGCGGGGCCCTCAGGGATACGCAGTATTTT. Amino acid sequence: CASSWSGALRDTQYF.

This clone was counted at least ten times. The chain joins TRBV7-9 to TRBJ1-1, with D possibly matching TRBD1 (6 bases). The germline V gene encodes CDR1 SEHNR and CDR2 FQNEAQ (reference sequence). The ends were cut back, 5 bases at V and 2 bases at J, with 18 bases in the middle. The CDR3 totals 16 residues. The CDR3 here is CASSRTETGFNTEAFF. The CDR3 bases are TGTGCCAGCAGCAGAACTGAAACAGGGTTTAACACTGAAGCTTTCTTT.

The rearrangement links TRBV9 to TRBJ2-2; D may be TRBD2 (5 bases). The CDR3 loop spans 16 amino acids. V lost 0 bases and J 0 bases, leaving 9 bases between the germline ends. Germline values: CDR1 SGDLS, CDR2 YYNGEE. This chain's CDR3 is CASSVGVGANTGELFF. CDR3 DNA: TGTGCCAGCAGCGTAGGAGTCGGGGCGAACACCGGGGAGCTGTTTTTT.

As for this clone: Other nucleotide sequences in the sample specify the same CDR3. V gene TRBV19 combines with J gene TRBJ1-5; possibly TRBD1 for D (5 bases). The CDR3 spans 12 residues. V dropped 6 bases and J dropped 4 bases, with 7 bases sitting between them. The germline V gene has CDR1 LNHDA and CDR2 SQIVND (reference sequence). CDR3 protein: CASRGGNQPQHF. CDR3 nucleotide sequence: TGTGCCAGTAGGGGGGGTAATCAGCCCCAGCATTTT.

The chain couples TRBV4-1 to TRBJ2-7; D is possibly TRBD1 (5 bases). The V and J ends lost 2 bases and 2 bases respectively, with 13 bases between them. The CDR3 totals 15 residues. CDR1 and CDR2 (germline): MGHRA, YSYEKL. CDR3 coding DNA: TGCGCCAGCAGCCAATCGTGGGGCTTAACCTACGAGCAGTACTTC. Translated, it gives CASSQSWGLTYEQYF.